A selection of T cell receptor beta chains follows, all from one sample in a study of T cells after yellow fever vaccination. TCRdb called the 5' RACE reads again in MiXCR, with one record for every CDR3 protein. The table shows around 320,000 distinct CDR3 sequences, with roughly 10% occurring only once. Here the sequenced sample was CD4+ T cells sorted from PBMCs, taken 45 days after the yellow fever booster vaccination. These receptors came from a man in his late teens or twenties who received the YFV17D yellow fever vaccine. Both conserved end residues are part of each CDR3. The D gene is left open where the match is weak. Clone size is shown for a subset of rows, as once, few, many or a class of expanded clone.

NA	few	TRBV4-3	TRBJ2-3	CASSRLGGRTDTQYF	TGCGCCAGCAGCAGGCTCGGGGGGCGCACAGATACGCAGTATTTT
NA	few	TRBV4-2	TRBJ1-2	CASSRPVGSYGYTF	TGTGCCAGCAGCCGCCCCGTGGGAAGCTATGGCTACACCTTC
NA	NA	TRBV5-5	TRBJ1-1	CASSWVGSTEAFF	TGTGCCAGCAGCTGGGTGGGGTCCACTGAAGCTTTCTTT
NA	few	TRBV18	TRBJ2-1	CASSPGMTSSYNEQFF	TGTGCCAGCTCACCCGGAATGACGAGCTCCTACAATGAGCAGTTCTTC
TRBD2	many	TRBV9	TRBJ2-1	CASSVSGGYNEQFF	TGTGCCAGCAGCGTTAGCGGGGGGTACAATGAGCAGTTCTTC
NA	many	TRBV2	TRBJ1-6	CASSPNPAGRNNSPLHF	TGTGCCAGCAGCCCAAACCCCGCGGGAAGGAATAATTCACCCCTCCACTTT
TRBD2	few	TRBV18	TRBJ2-2	CASSPIPSGYTTGELFF	TGTGCCAGCTCACCAATCCCTAGCGGGTATACCACCGGGGAGCTGTTTTTT
NA	NA	TRBV20-1	TRBJ1-5	CSAREGSGNQPQHF	TGCAGTGCTAGAGAAGGGTCGGGCAATCAGCCCCAGCATTTT
NA	few	TRBV5-1	TRBJ1-5	CASSLGHKDQPQHF	TGCGCCAGCAGCTTGGGTCACAAAGATCAGCCCCAGCATTTT
NA	NA	TRBV11-3	TRBJ2-3	CASSQAGADTQYF	TGTGCCAGCAGCCAGGCAGGGGCAGATACGCAGTATTTT
TRBD2	once	TRBV7-3	TRBJ2-1	CASSTLAGAGEQFF	TGTGCCAGCAGCACGCTAGCGGGGGCGGGTGAGCAGTTCTTC
NA	NA	TRBV29-1	TRBJ1-1	CSVRFSGDTEAFF	TGCAGCGTCCGCTTTTCGGGTGACACTGAAGCTTTCTTT
TRBD1	few	TRBV10-3	TRBJ1-1	CAIKVGDEGANTEAFF	TGTGCCATCAAGGTGGGTGATGAGGGGGCAAACACTGAAGCTTTCTTT
NA	many	TRBV7-2	TRBJ2-3	CASSLRASTDTQYF	TGTGCCAGCAGCTTACGCGCTAGCACAGATACGCAGTATTTT
NA	few	TRBV5-8	TRBJ1-1	CASSLFGFGLSAGVTEAFF	TGTGCCAGCAGCTTGTTTGGTTTCGGTCTTTCCGCAGGGGTAACTGAAGCTTTCTTT
NA	NA	TRBV29-1	TRBJ2-3	CSVRGTDTQYF	TGCAGCGTTCGGGGCACAGATACGCAGTATTTT
NA	few	TRBV7-2	TRBJ1-2	CASSETEYYGYTF	TGTGCCAGCAGCGAGACAGAATACTATGGCTACACCTTC
NA	NA	TRBV29-1	TRBJ1-4	CSVVNPTNEKLFF	TGCAGCGTTGTAAACCCAACTAATGAAAAACTGTTTTTT
TRBD1	many	TRBV11-2	TRBJ2-1	CASSSRTGASYNEQFF	TGTGCCAGCAGCTCTAGGACAGGGGCTTCCTACAATGAGCAGTTCTTC
NA	few	TRBV18	TRBJ1-3	CASSTGTYSGNTIYF	TGTGCCAGCTCCACGGGGACCTACTCTGGAAACACCATATATTTT
NA	NA	TRBV11-2	TRBJ1-1	CASSYQRATEAFF	TGTGCCAGCAGCTACCAAAGGGCCACTGAAGCTTTCTTT
NA	few	TRBV5-6	TRBJ1-1	CASSRRDHGDTEAFF	TGTGCCAGCAGCAGGAGGGATCACGGGGACACTGAAGCTTTCTTT
TRBD2	NA	TRBV4-1	TRBJ2-3	CASRPRGLAGNGTDTQYF	TGCGCCAGCAGGCCTAGGGGACTAGCGGGGAATGGCACAGATACGCAGTATTTT
NA	NA	TRBV12-3/TRBV12-4	TRBJ1-3	CASSLARTSSGNTIYF	TGTGCCAGCAGTTTAGCAAGGACCTCCTCTGGAAACACCATATATTTT
NA	many	TRBV7-2	TRBJ1-6	CASSGQLDSPLHF	TGTGCCAGCAGCGGACAATTAGATTCACCCCTCCACTTT